These 30 T cell receptor beta chains were sequenced from one sample in a study of T-cell reconstitution after alpha-beta-depleted transplantation in children. For TCRbeta, the library was prepared with unique molecular identifiers. TCRdb redid the calling of the PCR reads with MiXCR, one entry per CDR3 protein. The sample includes approximately 500,000 distinct CDR3 sequences, 25% to 30% of them seen just once. The sample was PBMCs, taken before TCRalphabeta/CD19-depleted stem cell transplant. The receptors were sampled from a boy younger than two with Wiskott-Aldrich syndrome, due to receive a stem cell transplant.

The chain carries TRBV12-3 or TRBV12-4 and TRBJ2-7; 8 bases map to TRBD2. The CDR3 length is 14 residues. V lost 2 bases and J lost 8; bases outside the gene matches: 8. The CDR3 DNA reads as TGTGCCAGCAGTTTAACGCTAGCGGGCGGGAAGCAGTACTTC. Its translation is CASSLTLAGGKQYF.

This clonotype has ten or more counts. The chain carries TRBV5-5 and TRBJ1-2, with unresolved D. The CDR3 extends over 12 amino acids. Trimming pared 0 bases from V and 6 bases from J, leaving 6 bases between. CDR1 is SGHKS, CDR2 YYEKEE, per germline (reference sequence). CDR3 protein: CASSLAGNGYTF. CDR3 nucleotide sequence: TGTGCCAGCAGCTTGGCGGGAAATGGCTACACCTTC.

The sample holds a few counts of this clonotype. This rearrangement joins TRBV3-1 to TRBJ2-2; D gene ambiguous. This CDR3 contains 16 residues. From germline, CDR1 is LGHDT and CDR2 YNNKEL (reference sequence). V was cut by 2 bases and J by 8 bases, with 18 bases left in between. The CDR3 spells CASSQSPPLQTGELFF. The CDR3 DNA follows: TGTGCCAGCAGCCAATCTCCCCCTCTCCAAACGGGGGAGCTGTTTTTT.

The chain has TRBV12-3 or TRBV12-4 and TRBJ2-1; 8 bases map to TRBD2. The CDR3 consists of 15 residues. After removal of 6 bases from V and 3 bases from J, the junction contained 7 bases not matched to a gene. The CDR3 DNA reads TGTGCCAGCAGACCCACGGGACTAGGCTACAATGAGCAGTTCTTC. It yields the protein CASRPTGLGYNEQFF.

The rearrangement joins TRBV27 to TRBJ2-1, with D perhaps TRBD1 or TRBD2 (5 bases each). Germline V gene data show CDR1 as MNHEY and CDR2 as SMNVEV (reference sequence). The CDR3 covers 13 residues. V lost 5 bases to trimming and J lost 10 bases, with 15 bases between them. The CDR3 here is CASSPPYGGEQFF. DNA of the CDR3: TGTGCCAGCAGTCCCCCTTATGGGGGAGAGCAGTTCTTC.

This clonotype occurred a few times. V gene TRBV21-1 combines with J gene TRBJ1-5; the table's D call, TRBD1, was not checked against the DNA. TRBV21-1 represents a pseudogene. This CDR3 is built from 15 residues. CDR3 sequence reads: CASTPGQGCNQPQHF. The CDR3 nucleotides are TGTGCCAGCACCCCGGGACAGGGGTGCAATCAGCCCCAGCATTTT.

This clonotype was counted between two and nine times. The chain uses TRBV20-1 and TRBJ2-3; D is undetermined. V lost 5 bases to trimming and J lost 7 bases, with 7 bases between them. Germline CDR1 reads DFQATT; CDR2 reads SNEGSKA (reference sequence). This CDR3 spans 10 amino acids. In nucleotides, the CDR3 is TGCAGTGCTGCACAGAATACGCAGTATTTT. Translating it yields CSAAQNTQYF.

This clonotype was observed a few times. The chain employs TRBV20-1 and TRBJ1-2; D is uncertain. The CDR3 totals 13 residues. The germline V gene encodes CDR1 DFQATT and CDR2 SNEGSKA (reference sequence). Trimming removed 0 bases from V and 4 bases from J, with 9 bases in between. The CDR3 protein is CSAREATTYGYTF. CDR3 nucleotides: TGCAGTGCTAGAGAGGCGACAACCTATGGCTACACCTTC.

CDR3 DNA: TGTGCCAGCAGTATAGGACTTAACTACGAGCAGTACTTC. Its protein is CASSIGLNYEQYF. The chain carries TRBV6-1 and TRBJ2-7, with D possibly being TRBD2 (5 bases). This CDR3 is built from 13 residues. Germline assignment: CDR1 MNHNS and CDR2 SASEGT. Trimming pared 5 bases from V and 3 bases from J, leaving 11 bases between.

The chain couples TRBV10-3 to TRBJ2-7, with 13 bases aligning to TRBD2. The V segment lost 3 bases and the J segment 2 bases; nucleotides outside the gene matches: 7. CDR1 is ENHRY, CDR2 SYGVKD, per germline. CDR3 length: 17 residues. CDR3 region: CAISDSGLAGIPYEQYF. CDR3 in DNA: TGTGCCATCAGTGACTCGGGACTAGCGGGAATCCCCTACGAGCAGTACTTC.

V and J are TRBV5-1 and TRBJ2-5; tentatively, D is TRBD1 (6 bases). Germline V gene data show CDR1 as SGHRS and CDR2 as YFSETQ. CDR3 length: 14 residues. Trimming took off 0 bases at V and 6 bases at J, with 12 bases between the two ends. CDR3 nucleotide sequence: TGCGCCAGCAGCTTGGGCCCGGACAGCCAGACCCAGTACTTC. Encoded protein: CASSLGPDSQTQYF.

This chain connects TRBV20-1 to TRBJ2-7, with TRBD1 matching 9 bases. The CDR3 covers 12 residues. CDR1 DFQATT and CDR2 SNEGSKA come from the germline V gene (reference sequence). V trimming: 8 bases; J trimming: 7 bases; junction bases outside the gene matches: 9. The DNA of the CDR3 is TGCAGTTCGACAGGGGGAACGGGAGAGCAGTACTTC. Translated: CSSTGGTGEQYF.

The genes are TRBV18 and TRBJ2-3; possibly TRBD2 for D (6 bases). Trimming shortened V by 0 bases and J by 5 bases, and 12 bases separated the two germline ends. Per the germline V gene, CDR1 is KGHSH and CDR2 is LQKENI. The CDR3 consists of 15 residues. CDR3 bases: TGTGCCAGCTCACCACCGGCGCTCGGGGGAGATACGCAGTATTTT. The encoded protein is CASSPPALGGDTQYF.

There are a few counts of this clonotype. The chain recombines TRBV4-1 with TRBJ2-2, with D maybe TRBD1 (6 bases). Looked up from germline, CDR1 is MGHRA and CDR2 is YSYEKL. With 1 base removed from V and 4 bases from J, the gap between germline ends came to 16 bases. This CDR3 is 17 amino acids long. The CDR3 DNA reads TGCGCCAGCAGCCAAGGGGGACGACAGGCCGCCACCGGGGAGCTGTTTTTT. This sequence encodes CASSQGGRQAATGELFF.

CDR3 bases: TGCGCCAGCAGCTTACTGACAGGGCTCTCTGGGGCCAACGTCCTGACTTTC. The encoded protein is CASSLLTGLSGANVLTF. The chain combines TRBV5-1 with TRBJ2-6, with 7 bases identical to TRBD1. Trimming at V came to 2 bases and at J to 0 bases, leaving 5 bases not matched to a gene. The CDR3 is 17 residues long. In germline, CDR1 is SGHRS, CDR2 YFSETQ.

CDR3: CASSPRKGLYEQYF. CDR3 nucleotide sequence: TGTGCCAGCTCACCACGGAAGGGCCTCTACGAGCAGTACTTC. The chain uses TRBV18 and TRBJ2-7; D is undetermined. Per germline, CDR1 KGHSH and CDR2 LQKENI. Deletions cut 1 base from V and 3 bases from J, with 10 bases between. This CDR3 has 14 amino acids.

The chain couples TRBV5-1 to TRBJ1-2; D is possibly TRBD1 (6 bases). The germline V gene has CDR1 SGHRS and CDR2 YFSETQ. This CDR3 is built from 14 residues. V dropped 2 bases and J dropped 5 bases, with 13 bases sitting between them. CDR3 sequence reads: CASSFGGLLYGYTF. The CDR3 nucleotides read TGCGCCAGCAGCTTCGGGGGGCTCCTGTATGGCTACACCTTC.

This chain connects TRBV4-2 to TRBJ2-7; 12 bases match TRBD2. V lost 4 bases to trimming and J lost 5 bases; unmatched junction nucleotides: 9. The CDR3 runs 16 residues. CDR1 is LGHNA, CDR2 YNFKEQ, per germline. The CDR3 sequence: CASSPRTSGKQDEQYF. CDR3 in DNA: TGTGCCAGCAGCCCCCGGACTAGCGGGAAACAGGACGAGCAGTACTTC.

V gene TRBV29-1 combines with J gene TRBJ1-2, with D perhaps matching TRBD1 (6 bases). The CDR3 has 13 amino acids. The germline gives CDR1 SQVTM, CDR2 ANQGSEA. V dropped 6 bases and J dropped 2 bases, with 13 bases sitting between them. Here the CDR3 DNA reads TGCAGCGTCGGACAGAAAATCAACTATGGCTACACCTTC. Translating it yields CSVGQKINYGYTF.

A few counts support this clonotype. The rearrangement joins TRBV2 to TRBJ2-2; possibly TRBD2 for D (7 bases). Trimming removed 5 bases at V and 9 bases at J, with 16 bases between. The CDR3 runs to 14 residues. Per germline, CDR1 SNHLY and CDR2 FYNNEI. The CDR3 loop is CASSRTRGSWELFF. DNA of the CDR3: TGTGCCAGCAGTCGGACTAGGGGGAGCTGGGAGCTGTTTTTT.

This clonotype was seen more than once but under ten times. The rearrangement joins TRBV5-1 to TRBJ2-2; a possible D gene is TRBD2 (7 bases). Trimming took off 6 bases at V and 4 bases at J, with 13 bases between the two ends. This CDR3 spans 14 amino acids. From germline, CDR1 is SGHRS and CDR2 YFSETQ. The CDR3 DNA follows: TGCGCCAGCAACGCCGGGGGGCTCACCGGGGAGCTGTTTTTT. Encoded protein: CASNAGGLTGELFF.

This chain uses TRBV5-1 with TRBJ1-2; 7 bases fit TRBD1. The V and J ends lost 1 base and 7 bases, in that order; junction bases with no gene match: 10. This CDR3 is 15 amino acids long. Germline V CDR1 and CDR2: SGHRS, YFSETQ. CDR3 sequence: CASSLPRQAGGGYTF. DNA of the CDR3: TGCGCCAGCAGCTTGCCCCGCCAGGCAGGGGGTGGCTACACCTTC.

V and J are TRBV29-1 and TRBJ1-1; the D is unclear. V gave up 7 bases and J gave up 1 base, with 13 bases separating them. This CDR3 is built from 13 residues. The V gene's germline CDR1 is SQVTM and CDR2 ANQGSEA. CDR3 nucleotide sequence: TGCAGCGCTACCCGAGGAGGGAACACTGAAGCTTTCTTT. This translates into CSATRGGNTEAFF.

This clonotype was picked up a small number of times. The chain combines TRBV2 with TRBJ2-1, with 15 bases that match TRBD2. The CDR3 is 20 residues long. After removal of 4 bases from V and 4 bases from J, the junction contained 14 bases not matched to a gene. The V gene's germline CDR1 is SNHLY and CDR2 FYNNEI. CDR3 DNA: TGTGCCAGCAGTGTTCCCCGGACTAGCGGGAGGGCCCGGGGATACAATGAGCAGTTCTTC. Translated: CASSVPRTSGRARGYNEQFF.

The chain combines TRBV20-1 with TRBJ1-5; a weak D match, TRBD1 (6 bases). V lost 0 bases, J lost 14 bases, and 17 bases lay in between. The CDR3 has 13 amino acids. CDR1 and CDR2 from the germline V gene are DFQATT and SNEGSKA (reference sequence). As DNA, the CDR3 is TGCAGTGCTAGAGAACAGGGCACGGGAATAGAGCATTTT. This codes for CSAREQGTGIEHF.

This chain connects TRBV27 to TRBJ2-3; D may be TRBD1 or TRBD2 (5 bases each). Germline loops: CDR1 MNHEY, CDR2 SMNVEV (reference sequence). This CDR3 spans 14 amino acids. Between the trimmed V and J ends, which lost 6 bases and 1 base, there was a span of 11 bases. The CDR3 reads CASSQPGRTDTQYF. The CDR3 nucleotides read TGTGCCAGCAGCCAACCGGGACGCACAGATACGCAGTATTTT.

This clonotype was picked up a small number of times. This chain connects TRBV7-6 to TRBJ2-1; tentatively, D is TRBD2 (5 bases). V was clipped by 3 bases and J by 0 bases, with 9 bases between them. This CDR3 comprises 15 residues. Germline V gives CDR1 SGHVS, CDR2 FNYEAQ. Here the CDR3 reads CASSLGVPSYNEQFF. For the CDR3, the DNA is TGTGCCAGCAGCTTGGGAGTCCCCTCCTACAATGAGCAGTTCTTC.

The sample holds a few counts of this clonotype. V gene TRBV28 combines with J gene TRBJ2-1; 9 bases match TRBD2. Germline V gives CDR1 MDHEN, CDR2 SYDVKM. Unmatched junction bases numbered 10, after V lost 10 bases and J lost 3 bases. The CDR3 length is 15 residues. Written as DNA, the CDR3 is TGTGCCACCTCTCCGGGGACTAGCATCTACAATGAGCAGTTCTTC. Its protein is CATSPGTSIYNEQFF.

This rearrangement joins TRBV7-9 to TRBJ2-3; D possibly corresponds to TRBD1 (5 bases). This CDR3 region has 16 residues. Trimming stripped 2 bases from V and 0 bases from J, with 12 bases between. Germline CDR1 reads SEHNR; CDR2 reads FQNEAQ (reference sequence). DNA for the CDR3: TGTGCCAGCAGCTTAAGGACACCTACCAGCACAGATACGCAGTATTTT. This codes for CASSLRTPTSTDTQYF.

CDR3 loop: CASSLRGGGPDTEAFF. In nucleotides, the CDR3 is TGCGCCAGCAGCTTGCGAGGTGGGGGGCCGGACACTGAAGCTTTCTTT. J is TRBJ1-1 and V is TRBV5-1, with D possibly matching TRBD1 (6 bases). Germline CDR1 and CDR2: SGHRS and YFSETQ. The CDR3 contains 16 residues. Trimming removed 1 base from V and 3 bases from J, with 16 bases in between.